A single sample is the source of the 5 T cell receptor beta chains below, sequenced in a study of identifying expanded T cells in peripheral blood. Profiled with immunoSEQ multiplex PCR; TCRdb holds only in-frame clones, not every one. The sample has around 66,000 clones, about 89% seen once. What was sequenced was blood. These receptors came from a person between 18 and 69 years old in good health.

The chain employs TRBV5-3 and TRBJ2-7; 11 nucleotides match TRBD2. Being an ORF, TRBV5-3 has a function that is uncertain. Trimming at V came to 7 bases and at J to 4 bases, leaving 10 bases not matched to a gene. This CDR3 contains 15 residues. In nucleotides, the CDR3 is TGTGCCAGACCTAGCCTAGCGGGAGGAAGGTACGAGCAGTACTTC. It translates to CARPSLAGGRYEQYF.

This chain connects TRBV9 to TRBJ2-3; D is unclear. Germline V gene lookup returns CDR1 SGDLS and CDR2 YYNGEE. This CDR3 contains 14 residues. V dropped 0 bases and J dropped 1 base, with 6 bases sitting between them. CDR3 nucleotides: TGTGCCAGCAGCGTAGCTGCGGGCACAGATACGCAGTATTTT. The encoded protein is CASSVAAGTDTQYF.

This clone was seen a handful of times. The CDR3 region has the DNA TGTGCCAGCAGCTTAGTGGATAGCAATCAGCCCCAGCATTTT. Protein product: CASSLVDSNQPQHF. The chain joins TRBV7-9 to TRBJ1-5; D ambiguous. Trimming pared 1 base from V and 0 bases from J, leaving 4 bases between. The germline V gene encodes CDR1 SEHNR and CDR2 FQNEAQ (reference sequence). The CDR3 runs 14 residues.

The V gene is TRBV7-3, the J gene TRBJ1-6; weak D call: TRBD1 (6 bases). V shed 0 bases and J shed 0 bases, with 6 bases lying between them. CDR1 is SGHTA and CDR2 is FQGTGA in the germline V gene. This CDR3 is built from 16 residues. CDR3 loop: CASSLTGGSYNSPLHF. CDR3 nucleotides: TGTGCCAGCAGCTTAACAGGGGGCTCCTATAATTCACCCCTCCACTTT.

The CDR3: CASSSQGDAGEQFF. In nucleotides, the CDR3 is TGTGCCAGCAGCTCACAGGGGGATGCGGGCGAGCAGTTCTTC. This chain links TRBV7-9 with TRBJ2-1; 8 nucleotides agree with TRBD1. CDR3 length: 14 amino acids. V trimming: 4 bases; J trimming: 10 bases; junction bases outside the gene matches: 9. Germline-derived CDR1 and CDR2 are SEHNR and FQNEAQ (reference sequence).